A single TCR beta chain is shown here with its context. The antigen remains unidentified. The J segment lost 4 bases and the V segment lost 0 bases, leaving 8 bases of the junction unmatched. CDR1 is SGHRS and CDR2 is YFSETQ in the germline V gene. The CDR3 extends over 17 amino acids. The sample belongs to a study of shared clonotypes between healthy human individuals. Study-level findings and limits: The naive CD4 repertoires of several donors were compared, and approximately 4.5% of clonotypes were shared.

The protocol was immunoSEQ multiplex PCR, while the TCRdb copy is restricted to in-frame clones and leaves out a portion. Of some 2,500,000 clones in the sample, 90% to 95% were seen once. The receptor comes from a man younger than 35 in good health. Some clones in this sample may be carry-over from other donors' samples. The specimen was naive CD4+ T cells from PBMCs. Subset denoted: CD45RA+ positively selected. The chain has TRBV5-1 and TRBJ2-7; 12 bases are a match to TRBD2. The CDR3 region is CASSLASGRATGYEQYF. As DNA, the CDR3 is TGCGCCAGCAGCTTGGCTAGCGGGAGGGCCACCGGATACGAGCAGTACTTC.